Listed below are T cell receptor beta chains from one sample, sequenced in a study of blood T cell repertoires in COVID-19. Assay: immunoSEQ multiplex PCR; the TCRdb copy retains only in-frame clones and omits some. The top ten hold around an eighth of the sample, which has some 450,000 clones, 70% to 90% seen once. Material for sequencing was peripheral blood. Receptors were obtained from a woman in her forties or fifties with COVID-19, enrolled during active disease. CDR3s include the opening cysteine and the closing phenylalanine or tryptophan. Each record gives: D gene, clone size, J gene, V gene, CDR3 protein, CDR3 DNA. D genes are given only for firm matches. Clone size, where shown, is once, few, many, or a class for clones that have expanded.

D: NA
size: once
J: TRBJ1-2
V: TRBV5-4
CDR3: CASSRTGVLPRLDGYTF
DNA: TGTGCCAGCAGCCGTACCGGGGTACTCCCCCGCCTAGATGGCTACACCTTC

D: NA
size: NA
J: TRBJ1-1
V: TRBV18
CDR3: CASSPRQGDTEAFF
DNA: TGTGCCAGCTCACCACGGCAGGGCGACACTGAAGCTTTCTTT

D: NA
size: NA
J: TRBJ2-1
V: TRBV2
CDR3: CASSLREVTYNEQFF
DNA: TGTGCCAGCAGTCTCAGGGAGGTTACATACAATGAGCAGTTCTTC

D: NA
size: NA
J: TRBJ1-2
V: TRBV3-1/TRBV3-2
CDR3: CASSQEFLESSYGYTF
DNA: TGTGCCAGCAGCCAAGAATTTCTTGAGTCTAGCTATGGCTACACCTTC

D: NA
size: NA
J: TRBJ2-3
V: TRBV6-5
CDR3: CASIDRDSDTQYF
DNA: TGTGCCAGCATCGACAGGGACTCAGATACGCAGTATTTT

D: NA
size: NA
J: TRBJ1-5
V: TRBV24-1
CDR3: CATSDLPGPQHF
DNA: TGTGCCACCAGTGATCTTCCGGGGCCCCAGCATTTT

D: NA
size: NA
J: TRBJ1-5
V: TRBV30
CDR3: CAWSEYSNQPQHF
DNA: TGTGCCTGGAGTGAATATAGCAATCAGCCCCAGCATTTT

D: NA
size: NA
J: TRBJ2-1
V: TRBV5-1
CDR3: CASSLGPGDYNEQFF
DNA: TGCGCCAGCAGCTTGGGCCCAGGGGACTACAATGAGCAGTTCTTC

D: NA
size: once
J: TRBJ2-5
V: TRBV10-2
CDR3: CASSDRYQETQYF
DNA: TGCGCCAGCAGTGACAGGTACCAAGAGACCCAGTACTTC

D: NA
size: few
J: TRBJ2-1
V: TRBV19
CDR3: CASSIGGFTNEQFF
DNA: TGTGCCAGTAGTATAGGGGGCTTCACCAATGAGCAGTTCTTC

D: TRBD1
size: NA
J: TRBJ1-1
V: TRBV2
CDR3: CASSAWDSFNTEAFF
DNA: TGTGCCAGCAGTGCCTGGGACAGCTTTAACACTGAAGCTTTCTTT

D: TRBD1
size: NA
J: TRBJ1-1
V: TRBV7-2
CDR3: CASSPQTGEIAFF
DNA: TGTGCCAGCAGCCCTCAGACAGGGGAAATAGCTTTCTTT

D: NA
size: NA
J: TRBJ1-3
V: TRBV30
CDR3: CAWSSGSLSGNTIYF
DNA: TGTGCCTGGAGTTCAGGCTCTCTCTCTGGAAACACCATATATTTT

D: NA
size: NA
J: TRBJ1-4
V: TRBV19
CDR3: CASSIGNRSFF
DNA: TGTGCCAGTAGTATAGGAAACAGGTCGTTTTTT

D: NA
size: NA
J: TRBJ1-1
V: TRBV5-4
CDR3: CASSLGADMNTEAFF
DNA: TGTGCCAGCAGCCTAGGTGCGGATATGAACACTGAAGCTTTCTTT

D: NA
size: NA
J: TRBJ2-5
V: TRBV6-1
CDR3: CASSEGQTQYF
DNA: TGTGCCAGCAGTGAGGGGCAGACCCAGTACTTC

D: TRBD1
size: NA
J: TRBJ2-7
V: TRBV5-6
CDR3: CASSWGTGGRQYF
DNA: TGTGCCAGCAGCTGGGGGACAGGGGGACGGCAGTACTTC

D: NA
size: NA
J: TRBJ1-5
V: TRBV7-2
CDR3: CASSPSSGDFQPQHF
DNA: TGTGCCAGCAGCCCTTCGTCGGGGGATTTTCAGCCCCAGCATTTT